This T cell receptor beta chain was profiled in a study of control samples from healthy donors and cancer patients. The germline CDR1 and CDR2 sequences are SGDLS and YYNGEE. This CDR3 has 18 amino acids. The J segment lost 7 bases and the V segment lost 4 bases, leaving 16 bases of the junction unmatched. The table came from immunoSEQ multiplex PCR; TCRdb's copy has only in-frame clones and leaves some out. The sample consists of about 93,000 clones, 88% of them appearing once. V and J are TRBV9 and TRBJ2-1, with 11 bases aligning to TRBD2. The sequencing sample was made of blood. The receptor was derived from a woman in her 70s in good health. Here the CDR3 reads CASSTHPTGTSGGNEQFF. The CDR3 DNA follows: TGTGCCAGCAGCACGCACCCCACAGGGACTAGCGGCGGTAATGAGCAGTTCTTC.